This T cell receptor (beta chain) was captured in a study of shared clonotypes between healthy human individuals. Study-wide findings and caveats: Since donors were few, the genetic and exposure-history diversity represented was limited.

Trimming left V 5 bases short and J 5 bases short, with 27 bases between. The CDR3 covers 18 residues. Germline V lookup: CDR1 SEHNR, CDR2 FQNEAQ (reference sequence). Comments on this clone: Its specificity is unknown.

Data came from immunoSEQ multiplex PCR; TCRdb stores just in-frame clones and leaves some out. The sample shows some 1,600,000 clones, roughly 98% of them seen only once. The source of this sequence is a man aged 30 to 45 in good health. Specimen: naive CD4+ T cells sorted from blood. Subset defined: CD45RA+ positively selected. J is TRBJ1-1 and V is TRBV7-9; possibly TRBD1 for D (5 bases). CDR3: CASSPRDHTGLLRTEAFF. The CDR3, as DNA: TGTGCCAGCAGCCCCCGCGACCATACAGGCCTCTTAAGGACTGAAGCTTTCTTT.